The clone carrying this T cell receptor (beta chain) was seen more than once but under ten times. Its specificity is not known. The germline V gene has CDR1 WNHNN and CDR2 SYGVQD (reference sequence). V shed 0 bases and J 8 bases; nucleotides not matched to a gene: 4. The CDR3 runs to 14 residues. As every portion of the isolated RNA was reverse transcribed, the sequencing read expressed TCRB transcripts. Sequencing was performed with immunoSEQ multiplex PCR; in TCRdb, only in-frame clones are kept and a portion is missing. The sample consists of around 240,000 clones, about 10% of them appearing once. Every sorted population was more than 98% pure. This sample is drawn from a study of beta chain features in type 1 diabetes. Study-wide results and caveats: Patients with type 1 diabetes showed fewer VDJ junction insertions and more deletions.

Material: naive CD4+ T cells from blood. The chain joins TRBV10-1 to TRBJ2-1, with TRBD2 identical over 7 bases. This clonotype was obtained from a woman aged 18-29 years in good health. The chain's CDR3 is CASSESREWDEQFF. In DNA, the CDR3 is TGCGCCAGCAGTGAGTCGCGGGAGTGGGATGAGCAGTTCTTC.